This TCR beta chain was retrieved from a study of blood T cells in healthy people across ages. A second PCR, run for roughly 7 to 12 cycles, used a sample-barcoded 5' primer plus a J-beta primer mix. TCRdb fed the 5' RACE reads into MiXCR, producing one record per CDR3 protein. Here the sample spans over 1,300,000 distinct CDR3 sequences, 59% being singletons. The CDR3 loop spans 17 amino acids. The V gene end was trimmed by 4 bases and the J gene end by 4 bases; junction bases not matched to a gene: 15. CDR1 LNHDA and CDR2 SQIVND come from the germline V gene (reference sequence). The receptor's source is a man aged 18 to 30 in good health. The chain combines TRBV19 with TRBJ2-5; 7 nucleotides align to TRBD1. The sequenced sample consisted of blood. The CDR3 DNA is TGTGCCAGTAGTAAAACCCAAAGCCTCCGGGACAGAGAGACCCAGTACTTC. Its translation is CASSKTQSLRDRETQYF.